This T cell receptor beta chain was observed in a study of blood T cell repertoires in COVID-19. Overall study: There were acute and convalescent COVID-19 samples, and they came from the United States, Italy and Spain. The cDNA or gDNA used as material had been derived from T cells, B-cell-depleted T cells, or PBMCs.

CDR1 MNHEY and CDR2 SMNVEV come from the germline V gene (reference sequence). The trim removed 1 base at V and 8 bases at J, leaving 4 bases unmatched. The CDR3 is 15 amino acids. In the original workflow: The assay estimated nucleated cells by amplifying reference gene primers. The method was immunoSEQ multiplex PCR; TCRdb's version includes in-frame clones alone and lacks a portion of them. V and J calls and clone size are copied from that table; D and trimming were computed from the DNA. The sample lists approximately 70,000 clones, about four fifths seen once, with roughly 0.83% in the top ten. The sample consisted of peripheral blood. This TCR came from a woman in her seventies with acute or convalescent COVID-19. The chain joins TRBV27 to TRBJ1-6; TRBD1 matches at 8 bases. CDR3 sequence reads: CASSLLAGGDSPLHF. Written as DNA, the CDR3 is TGTGCCAGCAGTTTATTGGCAGGGGGCGATTCACCCCTCCACTTT.